Listed here are 5 T cell receptor beta chains from one sample, sequenced in a study of Ad26.COV2.S vaccination and SARS-CoV-2 variants. Sequenced by immunoSEQ multiplex PCR; TCRdb stores in-frame clones only, minus some. The data hold under 500,000 clones, with around 92% observed a single time. The sample's treatment: roughly 19 received Ad26.COV2.S at low or high dose, single or two shots; 5 received placebo; per-sample allocation not given. Samples analyzed were those drawn on day 63 after the first vaccine or placebo injection. The sample here was peripheral blood, taken in a trial of Ad26.COV2.S vaccine versus placebo. These receptors all stem from a person aged 18 to 59 who received the Ad26.COV2.S COVID-19 vaccine or a placebo.

V and J are TRBV5-1 and TRBJ2-3; D uncertain. V was cut by 2 bases and J by 2 bases, with 6 bases left in between. The CDR3 spans 13 residues. Germline V gene lookup returns CDR1 SGHRS and CDR2 YFSETQ. CDR3: CASSLLVTDTQYF. The CDR3 DNA is TGCGCCAGCAGCTTATTGGTCACAGATACGCAGTATTTT.

The V call is TRBV6-2 or TRBV6-3, the J call TRBJ2-2, with 10 positions matching TRBD1. Germline CDR1 reads MNHEY; CDR2 reads SVGEGT. J lost 6 bases, V lost 5 bases, and 0 bases had no gene match. This CDR3 contains 13 residues. In DNA form, the CDR3 reads TGTGCCAGCAGTGGACAGGGGGCCGGGGAGCTGTTTTTT. The encoded protein is CASSGQGAGELFF.

This chain joins TRBV6-1 and TRBJ2-1; 8 nucleotides line up with TRBD1. This CDR3 contains 15 residues. CDR1 and CDR2 (germline): MNHNS, SASEGT. Trimming cost V 2 bases and J 6 bases; bases outside gene matches: 6. This CDR3 is CASSENTGGFNEQFF. DNA of the CDR3: TGTGCCAGCAGTGAAAATACAGGGGGGTTCAATGAGCAGTTCTTC.

This clone was counted a few times. This chain connects TRBV7-8 to TRBJ2-7; 16 nucleotides align to TRBD2. J was trimmed by 6 bases and V by 3 bases; bases with no gene match: 8. This CDR3 region has 17 residues. Germline V gene sequence: CDR1 SGHVS, CDR2 FQNEAQ. The CDR3 nucleotides are TGTGCCAGCAGCTTGGGACTAGCGGGGGGGTCTCGTCTCGAGCAGTACTTC. Its translation: CASSLGLAGGSRLEQYF.

The chain is built from TRBV5-1 and TRBJ2-3; TRBD1 agrees at 8 bases. CDR3 length equals 15 residues. The ends lost 3 bases at V and 0 bases at J; junction bases unmatched: 3. CDR1 is SGHRS, CDR2 YFSETQ, per germline. The CDR3 region has the DNA TGCGCCAGCAGCTCACGGGACAGGAGCACAGATACGCAGTATTTT. Residues: CASSSRDRSTDTQYF.